The present entry profiles one TCR beta chain with its context. The clone's antigen remains unknown. No base quality values were provided; no much bigger clone lies one nucleotide off. Including the terminal cysteine and phenylalanine, the CDR3 comprises 13 residues. Just CDR3 DNA is preserved here, 39 bases in frame from base 1. Compared with germline, V lacks 5 bases and J lacks 6 bases; bases without a gene match: 4. In the germline V gene (reference sequence), CDR1 corresponds to LGHDT and CDR2 to YNNKEL. The immunoSEQ Assay, a bias-controlled multiplex PCR, was used to amplify TCRbeta CDR3 regions from genomic DNA. In the authors' own workflow: The number of nucleated cells in each sample was estimated from the amplification of reference gene primers within the assay. Sequence reads were collapsed and filtered to measure the absolute abundance of every unique TCRbeta CDR3 rearrangement. For each sample, productive Simpson clonality was calculated as the square root of Simpson's diversity index across productive rearrangements. The table was pulled from immuneACCESS by TCRdb, which kept in-frame rearrangements only. Such tables lose some clones; where checked, under half of the loss comes from unresolved V genes, and the rest has no known cause. Clone size and the V and J calls come from that table; the DNA yielded D and trimming. The sample table holds about 190,000 clones, of which more than 70% were seen once. The biggest ten clones account for about 2.8% of the sample.

This specimen belongs to a study of blood T cell repertoires in COVID-19 (dated by TCRdb to about 2020). Regarding the research as a whole: Samples covering the acute and convalescent phases of COVID-19 were provided by collaborators in the United States, Italy and Spain. Deeply sampled blood TCRbeta repertoires from subjects exposed to, actively infected with, or recovered from COVID-19 were included in the dataset. The repertoires were made available in a free public database intended to serve as a resource for research on the immune response to SARS-CoV-2. The prospective study material was composed of cDNA or gDNA derived from T cells, B-cell-depleted T cells, or PBMCs. Nearly every sample came with metadata listing a de-identified subject ID, COVID-19 status, age in years and sex. Samples were obtained from the ongoing ImmuneRACE study (first 160 participants) and from over 1,000 subjects provided by 6 global collaborators. Where HLA class I and class II types were available, the types were taken from metadata supplied by the sample provider, not from assay-based typing.

What the research found in general, with its limitations: The amount of clinical and demographic metadata varied by source and participant and was provided uncurated.

The collaborating institutions used their own protocols to collect whole blood in K2EDTA tubes. For TCRbeta analysis, collaborators shipped samples in one of three forms: frozen whole blood, isolated PBMCs, or DNA extracted from either of those sample types. The V and J genes are TRBV3-1 (or the pseudogene TRBV3-2) and TRBJ1-2; a stretch of 9 junction bases matches TRBD1. The TCR sequence derives from a woman aged 80 or over with active or convalescent COVID-19. Sample: peripheral blood. The sequence in DNA is TGTGCCAGCAGCTGGGGACAGGGAGATGGCTACACCTTC. Protein translation: CASSWGQGDGYTF.